This T cell receptor beta chain emerged from a study of CD8+CD57+ T cells in acquired aplastic anemia (dated by TCRdb to between 2018 and 2020). Broadly, across the study: Extracted DNA from sorted CD4+ and CD8+ cells averaged around 3.2 ug, ranging from roughly 0.19 to 27.4 ug. A CD8+CD57+ expansion meant a frequency higher than the mean frequency seen in healthy subjects.

Flow cytometry had shown CD8+CD57+ cell expansion in the patients selected for sequencing. Every patient had severe acquired aplastic anemia, diagnosed using the International Study of Aplastic Anemia and Agranulocytosis and Camitta criteria. Patients had received no therapy at the time of blood sampling. In this study, sorted CD4+ and CD8+ T cells from the blood of healthy subjects and of severe aplastic anemia patients had their TCR repertoires deep-sequenced. Patients were enrolled under clinicaltrials.gov protocols 00001620, 01623167, 00001397, 00071045, 00081523 and 00961064 in the USA. Ficoll-Paque density gradient centrifugation was used to isolate peripheral blood mononuclear cells. Before DNA was extracted, CD4+ and CD8+ T cells were sorted using either FACS or magnetic beads. Genomic DNA served as template for TCR beta VDJ combination and CDR3 sequence profiling. An Illumina HiSeq 2000 was used for TCR repertoire sequencing. As for how the authors treated the data: Repertoire assessment relied on Simpson's diversity index, CDR3 size and DJ length profiles, and TRBV/TRBJ rearrangement plots. Whichever DNA sequence was most abundant in the deep sequencing data was defined as the immunodominant clone. CDR3 amino acid sequences were screened for sharing across subjects and compared with published repertoires and the VDJdb database. The public reads were run again by TCRdb, first through fastp at Q25 and then through MiXCR, and only productive beta chains were kept. Under each unique CDR3 protein, matching rows form one entry showing the most common genes and DNA. For this entry, the V and J calls and clone size follow TCRdb and not the study's own pipeline. The sample table shows more than 250,000 distinct CDR3 sequences, and around 82% are seen once. The biggest ten clones account for approximately 40% of the sample.

Study-wide conclusions, independent of this receptor: Patients and healthy controls showed no significant difference in CD8+ Simpson's diversity (P=0.060). Around 30 CD8+ CDR3 sequences were shared between patients and controls but appeared highly expressed in patients and within their immunodominant clones.

The germline ends are 21 bases apart after V is trimmed by 4 bases and J by 11 bases. Taken from cysteine to phenylalanine, the CDR3 has 14 residues. Only the CDR3 DNA stays, 42 bases, in frame from base 1. The CDR1 and CDR2 encoded by the germline V gene are SGDLS and YYNGEE. As for this clonotype: No cognate antigen has been identified for it. It has no much larger one-base neighbor in the sample; base qualities were not kept.

The chain couples TRBV9 to TRBJ1-1; a confident D gene designation cannot be given. The receptor comes from a human donor with aplastic anemia. Sequencing was done on a sample of sorted CD4+, CD8+, or CD8+CD57+ T cells (not recorded which) from PBMCs. DNA sequence: TGTGCCAGCAGCCTGGTACCGGGTAACCGTTACGCTTTCTTT. This yields the protein CASSLVPGNRYAFF. With the rest looked up from the reference TRBV9 and TRBJ1-1 genes rather than sequenced, the full variable domain is DSGVTQTPKHLITATGQRVTLRCSPRSGDLSVYWYQQSLDQGLQFLIQYYNGEERAKGNILERFSAQQFPDLHSELNLSSLELGDSALYFCASSLVPGNRYAFFGQGTRLTVV.